Shown below are 20 T cell receptor beta chains from a single sample sequenced in a study of response to subunit inactivated influenza vaccine. TCRdb itself ran the RT-PCR reads through MiXCR, one entry per CDR3 protein. The sample lists about 650,000 distinct CDR3 sequences; 15% to 19% were seen once. Sequenced here: PBMCs from blood, sampled roughly 13 days after vaccination. These receptors were collected from a man aged 45-65 years who received an inactivated influenza vaccine.

This chain connects TRBV5-1 to TRBJ2-2; D is unresolved. V was clipped by 0 bases and J by 5 bases, with 11 bases between them. Looked up from germline, CDR1 is SGHRS and CDR2 is YFSETQ. The CDR3 covers 15 residues. CDR3 region: CASSLEYGQTGELFF. The CDR3 nucleotides read TGCGCCAGCAGCTTGGAGTACGGGCAAACCGGGGAGCTGTTTTTT.

The chain has TRBV6-1 and TRBJ2-7, with D unclear. CDR3 length: 17 residues. The germline V and J ends were trimmed by 6 bases and 1 base, with 22 bases remaining between them. In germline, CDR1 is MNHNS, CDR2 SASEGT. The CDR3 sequence is CASSPLRPGLRSYEQYF. The CDR3 DNA reads TGTGCCAGCAGCCCTTTACGTCCGGGTCTTAGGTCCTACGAGCAGTACTTC.

This clonotype was seen only a few times. J is TRBJ2-1 and V is TRBV7-2, with TRBD1 identical over 9 bases. Germline CDR1 and CDR2: SGHTA and FQGNSA. CDR3 length equals 15 residues. The ends lost 1 base at V and 9 bases at J; junction bases unmatched: 7. CDR3 amino acids: CASSLVGTGNGEQFF. The CDR3 DNA reads TGTGCCAGCAGCTTAGTAGGGACAGGGAACGGTGAGCAGTTCTTC.

This chain uses TRBV20-1 with TRBJ1-1; 7 bases line up with TRBD1. V gave up 1 base and J gave up 3 bases; unmatched junction bases: 5. The CDR3 contains 14 residues. Per the germline V gene, CDR1 is DFQATT and CDR2 is SNEGSKA (reference sequence). The CDR3 bases are TGCAGTGCTAGAGGACAGGGATGGGACACTGAAGCTTTCTTT. Protein product: CSARGQGWDTEAFF.

This clonotype was found a few times. The chain combines TRBV6-1 with TRBJ2-1; D not resolved. Per germline, CDR1 MNHNS and CDR2 SASEGT. Trimming removed 7 bases at V and 10 bases at J, with 14 bases between. The CDR3 consists of 12 residues. The CDR3 reads CASTETLGEQFF. As DNA, the CDR3 is TGTGCCAGCACCGAGACCCTGGGGGAGCAGTTCTTC.

This clonotype was counted between two and nine times. The chain recombines TRBV28 with TRBJ1-3; D gene unclear. With 5 bases removed from V and 0 bases from J, the gap between germline ends came to 8 bases. CDR1 is MDHEN, CDR2 SYDVKM, per germline. The CDR3 spans 14 residues. CDR3 sequence: CASSVPSSGNTIYF. In DNA form, the CDR3 reads TGTGCCAGCAGTGTCCCAAGCTCTGGAAACACCATATATTTT.

This clonotype was picked up many times. The chain joins TRBV12-3 or TRBV12-4 to TRBJ1-2; D unresolved. CDR3 length equals 14 residues. Deletions cut 1 base from V and 6 bases from J, with 12 bases between. The CDR3 here is CASSLGGRLNGYTF. The CDR3 DNA reads as TGTGCCAGCAGTTTAGGCGGGCGCTTGAATGGCTACACCTTC.

The chain is built from TRBV6-5 and TRBJ2-2; the D is unclear. V lost 2 bases to trimming and J lost 3 bases, with 7 bases between them. Germline values: CDR1 MNHEY, CDR2 SVGAGI. This CDR3 comprises 14 residues. The CDR3 loop reads CASSYLRDTGELFF. The CDR3 DNA is TGTGCCAGCAGTTACCTCCGAGACACCGGGGAGCTGTTTTTT.

This clonotype was counted ten times or more. CDR3 sequence reads: CASSPRDRGDEKLFF. The DNA of the CDR3 is TGTGCCAGCAGCCCCCGGGATAGGGGGGATGAAAAACTGTTTTTT. This chain joins TRBV28 and TRBJ1-4; D may be TRBD1 (6 bases). CDR1 and CDR2 from the germline V gene are MDHEN and SYDVKM. V lost 6 bases and J 6 bases, leaving 17 bases between the germline ends. The CDR3 consists of 15 residues.

This rearrangement joins TRBV20-1 to TRBJ2-4; D is undetermined. Germline CDR1 and CDR2: DFQATT and SNEGSKA (reference sequence). The CDR3 covers 15 residues. V was trimmed by 0 bases and J by 0 bases, leaving 9 bases between them. CDR3 sequence: CSARDGSGAKNIQYF. The CDR3 DNA reads TGCAGTGCTAGAGATGGGTCCGGAGCCAAAAACATTCAGTACTTC.

This clonotype has more than one count but fewer than ten. V and J are TRBV6-4 and TRBJ2-7; D uncertain. This CDR3 region has 12 residues. Looked up from germline, CDR1 is MRHNA and CDR2 is SNTAGT. V gave up 10 bases and J gave up 11 bases, with 21 bases separating them. The CDR3 DNA sequence: TGTGCCAACACAAACGAGTATCAGCCCAAGTACTTC. Translated: CANTNEYQPKYF.

This clonotype has more than one count but fewer than ten. The chain carries TRBV4-2 and TRBJ2-5; TRBD2 matches 9 bases. Trimming took 3 bases from V and 2 from J; bases not matched to a gene: 4. The CDR3 loop spans 15 amino acids. The germline V gene encodes CDR1 LGHNA and CDR2 YNFKEQ. The CDR3 region is CASSQRAGGQETQYF. The CDR3 DNA reads TGTGCCAGCAGCCAGAGAGCGGGGGGACAAGAGACCCAGTACTTC.

This clonotype has a handful of counts. The chain links TRBV29-1 to TRBJ2-5; D is uncertain. V shed 7 bases and J shed 3 bases, with 18 bases lying between them. CDR3 length: 14 amino acids. Germline V lookup: CDR1 SQVTM, CDR2 ANQGSEA. In DNA, the CDR3 is TGCAGCGCTCATCAATGGTATCCGAAAGAGACCCAGTACTTC. The encoded protein is CSAHQWYPKETQYF.

The chain has TRBV20-1 and TRBJ2-1; D may be TRBD2 (6 bases). Germline V gene sequence: CDR1 DFQATT, CDR2 SNEGSKA (reference sequence). V was shortened by 5 bases and J by 4 bases, with 18 bases between the two germline ends. The CDR3 spans 15 residues. The CDR3 protein is CSAAPRTTLYNEQFF. CDR3 nucleotides: TGCAGTGCTGCGCCCAGGACTACCTTATACAATGAGCAGTTCTTC.

This clonotype turned up a few times. This chain uses TRBV13 with TRBJ1-3; the D is unclear. Germline V gene lookup returns CDR1 PRHDT and CDR2 FYEKMQ (reference sequence). This CDR3 has 16 residues. The germline V and J ends were trimmed by 4 bases and 2 bases, with 15 bases remaining between them. CDR3 in amino acids: CASSSPPRSTGNTIYF. In DNA form, the CDR3 reads TGTGCCAGCAGCTCCCCCCCGCGCAGCACTGGAAACACCATATATTTT. The full variable domain, in which reference TRBV13 and TRBJ1-3 provide the parts outside the CDR3, is AAGVIQSPRHLIKEKRETATLKCYPIPRHDTVYWYQQGPGQDPQFLISFYEKMQSDKGSIPDRFSAQQFSDYHSELNMSSLELGDSALYFCASSSPPRSTGNTIYFGEGSWLTVV.

This rearrangement joins TRBV9 to TRBJ2-1, with D perhaps matching TRBD1 (5 bases). The CDR3 runs 15 residues. Germline V gene sequence: CDR1 SGDLS, CDR2 YYNGEE. V gave up 0 bases and J gave up 4 bases, with 11 bases separating them. CDR3 in amino acids: CASSVAVGVYNEQFF. The CDR3 nucleotides are TGTGCCAGCAGCGTAGCGGTAGGGGTTTACAATGAGCAGTTCTTC.

This clonotype occurred a few times. V gene TRBV12-3 or TRBV12-4 combines with J gene TRBJ2-1, with 11 bases identical to TRBD1. The CDR3 contains 16 residues. J lost 9 bases, V lost 5 bases, and 12 bases had no gene match. The CDR3 loop is CASSGPGTGGVFEQFF. DNA of the CDR3: TGTGCCAGCAGTGGCCCCGGGACAGGGGGTGTCTTTGAGCAGTTCTTC.

CDR3 nucleotides: TGTGCCAGCAGCTGGGCACTAGCGGGAGTCAATGAGCAGTTCTTC. Translating gives CASSWALAGVNEQFF. This rearrangement joins TRBV7-8 to TRBJ2-1, with 11 bases fitting TRBD2. The CDR3 consists of 15 residues. Germline loops: CDR1 SGHVS, CDR2 FQNEAQ. V was clipped by 4 bases and J by 6 bases; unmatched bases: 5.

Note on this clonotype: This could be a read error, since a much larger clone is one nucleotide away. V and J are TRBV6-1 and TRBJ2-2; no clear D. Trimming pared 1 base from V and 1 base from J, leaving 1 base between. The CDR3 has 13 residues. The germline CDR1 and CDR2 sequences are MNHNS and SASEGT. The CDR3: CASSEGNTGELFF. Written as DNA, the CDR3 is TGTGCCAGCAGTGAAGGGAACACCGGGGAGCTGTTTTTT.

This chain connects TRBV4-1 to TRBJ2-5; D possibly corresponds to TRBD1 (6 bases). The CDR3 has 17 amino acids. Germline values: CDR1 MGHRA, CDR2 YSYEKL. Between the trimmed V and J ends, which lost 0 bases and 1 base, there was a span of 15 bases. CDR3 sequence (DNA): TGCGCCAGCAGCCAAGATTTCCAGGGGCCCACCCAAGAGACCCAGTACTTC. Translated, it gives CASSQDFQGPTQETQYF.